The source of this T cell receptor beta chain is a study of blood T cells in healthy people across ages. V gave up 3 bases and J gave up 6 bases, with 12 bases separating them. The germline CDR1 and CDR2 sequences are LGHNA and YSLEER. This CDR3 has 14 residues. Through a sample-barcoded 5' primer and a J-beta primer mix, a second PCR was run for about 6 to 11 cycles. TCRdb re-called the 5' RACE reads through MiXCR, storing one row per CDR3 protein. The sample carries about 940,000 distinct CDR3 sequences, roughly 48% recorded once. The TCR comes from a man aged 30 to 45 in good health. The chain recombines TRBV4-3 with TRBJ1-5; tentative D call: TRBD1 (5 bases). The sequenced material came from blood. The CDR3 DNA reads as TGCGCCAGCAGCCAGGGACCTTTGGGTCAGCCCCAGCATTTT. Protein product: CASSQGPLGQPQHF.